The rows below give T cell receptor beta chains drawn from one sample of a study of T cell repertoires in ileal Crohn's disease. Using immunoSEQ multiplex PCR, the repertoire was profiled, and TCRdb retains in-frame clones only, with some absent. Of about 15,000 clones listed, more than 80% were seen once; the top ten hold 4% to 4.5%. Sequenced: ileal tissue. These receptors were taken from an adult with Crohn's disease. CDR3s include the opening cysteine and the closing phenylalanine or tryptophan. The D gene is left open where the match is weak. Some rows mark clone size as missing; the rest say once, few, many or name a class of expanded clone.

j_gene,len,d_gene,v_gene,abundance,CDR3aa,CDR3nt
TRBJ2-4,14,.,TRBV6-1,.,CASSEGTVGNIQYF,TGTGCCAGCAGTGAAGGGACAGTCGGTAACATTCAGTACTTC
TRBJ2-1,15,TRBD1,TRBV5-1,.,CASGDRGQGANEQFF,TGCGCCAGCGGGGACCGGGGACAGGGGGCTAATGAGCAGTTCTTC
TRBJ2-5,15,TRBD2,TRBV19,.,CASSLTLAGKETQYF,TGTGCCAGTAGCCTCACCCTAGCGGGGAAAGAGACCCAGTACTTC
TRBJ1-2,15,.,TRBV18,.,CASSPRANQHYGYTF,TGTGCCAGCTCACCACGGGCCAACCAGCACTATGGCTACACCTTC
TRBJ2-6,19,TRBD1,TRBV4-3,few,CASSQETGGPLSGANVLTF,TGCGCCAGCAGCCAGGAAACAGGGGGTCCACTCTCTGGGGCCAACGTCCTGACTTTC
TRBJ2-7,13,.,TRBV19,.,CATRIQGSYEQYF,TGTGCCACCCGAATCCAGGGTTCCTACGAGCAGTACTTC
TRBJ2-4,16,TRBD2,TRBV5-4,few,CASSLGAGLAKNIQYF,TGTGCCAGCAGCTTGGGAGCGGGACTAGCCAAAAACATTCAGTACTTC
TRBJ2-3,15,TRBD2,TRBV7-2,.,CASRREGAGSDTQYF,TGTGCCAGCAGAAGGGAGGGAGCGGGATCAGATACGCAGTATTTT
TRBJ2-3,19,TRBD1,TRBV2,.,CASSLPRRDRVLSTDTQYF,TGTGCCAGCAGTCTCCCGCGTAGGGACAGGGTCCTGAGCACAGATACGCAGTATTTT
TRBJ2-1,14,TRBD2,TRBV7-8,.,CASSSSGSGNEQFF,TGTGCCAGCAGCTCTAGCGGGTCGGGCAATGAGCAGTTCTTC
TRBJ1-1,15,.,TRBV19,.,CASSIGFGGWGEAFF,TGTGCCAGTAGTATAGGATTTGGGGGCTGGGGTGAAGCTTTCTTT
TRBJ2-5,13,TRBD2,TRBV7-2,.,CASSLSGRETQYF,TGTGCCAGCAGCTTATCCGGGAGGGAGACCCAGTACTTC
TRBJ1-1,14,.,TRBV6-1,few,CASRRGGEGTEAFF,TGTGCCAGCAGGAGGGGAGGGGAGGGGACTGAAGCTTTCTTT
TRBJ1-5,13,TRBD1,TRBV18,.,CASQGTGNQPQHF,TGTGCCAGCCAAGGGACAGGGAATCAGCCCCAGCATTTT
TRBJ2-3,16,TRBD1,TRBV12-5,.,CASGIKQGAVTDTQYF,TGTGCTAGTGGTATAAAACAGGGGGCGGTTACAGATACGCAGTATTTT
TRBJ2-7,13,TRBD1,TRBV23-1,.,CASSWDRAYEQYF,TGCGCCAGCAGTTGGGACAGGGCCTACGAGCAGTACTTC
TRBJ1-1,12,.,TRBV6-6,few,CASRQVNTEAFF,TGTGCCAGCAGACAAGTGAACACTGAAGCTTTCTTT
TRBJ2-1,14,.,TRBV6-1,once,CASSDRTPYNEQFF,TGTGCCAGCAGTGATAGGACACCCTACAATGAGCAGTTCTTC
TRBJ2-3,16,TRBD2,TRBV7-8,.,CASSLLAGDSTDTQYF,TGTGCCAGCAGCTTACTAGCGGGGGACTCCACAGATACGCAGTATTTT
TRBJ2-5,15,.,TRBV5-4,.,CASSFGGVRGETQYF,TGTGCCAGCAGCTTCGGCGGGGTGAGGGGAGAGACCCAGTACTTC
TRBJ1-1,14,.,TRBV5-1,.,CASSSRKVGTEAFF,TGCGCCAGCAGCTCTCGGAAGGTCGGGACTGAAGCTTTCTTT
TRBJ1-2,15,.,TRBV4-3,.,CASSQEVIYSSGYTF,TGCGCCAGCAGCCAAGAGGTCATCTACTCGAGCGGCTACACCTTC
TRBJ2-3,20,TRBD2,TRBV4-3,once,CASSQVPTPQAGDPPDTQYF,TGCGCCAGCAGCCAAGTTCCAACCCCTCAAGCGGGAGACCCACCAGATACGCAGTATTTT
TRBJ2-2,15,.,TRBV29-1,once,CSVGIGGSHTGELFF,TGCAGCGTTGGTATTGGGGGGTCGCACACCGGGGAGCTGTTTTTT
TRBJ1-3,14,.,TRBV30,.,CAWSPGRGGNTIYF,TGTGCCTGGAGCCCCGGTCGGGGAGGAAACACCATATATTTT
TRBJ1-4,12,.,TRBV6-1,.,CASRGPWGKLFF,TGTGCCAGCAGGGGGCCGTGGGGAAAACTGTTTTTT
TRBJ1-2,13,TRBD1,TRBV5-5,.,CASSTDRIHGYTF,TGTGCCAGCAGCACGGACAGGATTCATGGCTACACCTTC
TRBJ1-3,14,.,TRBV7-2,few,CASRPRVSGNTIYF,TGTGCCAGCAGACCCCGGGTCTCGGGAAACACCATATATTTT
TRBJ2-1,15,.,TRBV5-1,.,CASSFGGSSYNEQFF,TGCGCCAGCAGCTTCGGTGGGAGCTCCTACAATGAGCAGTTCTTC
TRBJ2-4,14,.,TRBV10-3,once,CAISKGGQGNIQYF,TGTGCCATCAGTAAGGGGGGGCAGGGAAACATTCAGTACTTC
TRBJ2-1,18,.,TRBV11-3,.,CASSPRPLGAESYNEQFF,TGTGCCAGCAGCCCACGACCTTTGGGGGCAGAATCCTACAATGAGCAGTTCTTC
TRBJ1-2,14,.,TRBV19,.,CASSIDGIQGGYTF,TGTGCCAGTAGTATAGACGGGATCCAGGGGGGCTACACCTTC
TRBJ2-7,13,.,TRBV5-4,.,CASSLGTPNEQYF,TGTGCCAGCAGCTTGGGGACACCGAACGAGCAGTACTTC
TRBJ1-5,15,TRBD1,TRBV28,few,CASSSYYRGNQPQHF,TGTGCCAGCAGTTCCTACTACAGGGGTAATCAGCCCCAGCATTTT
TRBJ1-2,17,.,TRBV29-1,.,CSVDPASRLLSGSGYTF,TGCAGCGTTGACCCCGCCAGCCGACTGTTGAGTGGCTCTGGCTACACCTTC
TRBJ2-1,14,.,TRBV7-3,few,CASSLTSASSEQFF,TGTGCCAGCAGCTTAACGTCGGCTAGCAGTGAGCAGTTCTTC
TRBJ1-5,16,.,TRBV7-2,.,CASSLGVPYSNQPQHF,TGTGCCAGCAGCTTAGGAGTGCCCTATAGCAATCAGCCCCAGCATTTT
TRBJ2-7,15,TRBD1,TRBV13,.,CASSHGTGVRYEQYF,TGTGCCAGCAGCCACGGGACAGGGGTTCGATACGAGCAGTACTTC
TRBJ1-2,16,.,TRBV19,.,CASSITPPRREGGYTF,TGTGCCAGTAGTATTACCCCACCCCGCAGGGAAGGGGGCTACACCTTC
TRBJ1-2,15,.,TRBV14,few,CASSPGSQGWTGYTF,TGTGCCAGCAGTCCAGGTTCACAGGGTTGGACGGGCTACACCTTC
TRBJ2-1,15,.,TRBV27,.,CASSLLGPSGNEQFF,TGTGCCAGCAGTTTACTAGGCCCGTCAGGGAATGAGCAGTTCTTC
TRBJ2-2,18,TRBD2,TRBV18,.,CASSPLGLAGVRTGELFF,TGTGCCAGCTCACCCCTTGGACTAGCGGGGGTCAGGACCGGGGAGCTGTTTTTT